The clone carrying this TCR beta chain is categorized as medium-sized. Antigen: not known. This specimen belongs to a study of metastatic and nonmetastatic thyroid tumors. Turning to the study itself: Both malignant and benign thyroid patients supplied peripheral blood and tumor or nodule tissue samples, across which the repertoires of these patients were then compared. General study findings and limits: When malignant thyroid tumors were compared with benign nodules, TCR beta diversity was reportedly significantly higher in the malignant tumors. This held in both blood and tumor samples.

The entire patient cohort was treatment-naive prior to thyroid surgery. MiXCR reprocessed the PCR reads for TCRdb. The sample yields roughly 8,000 clones, about 30% seen once. The germline CDR1 and CDR2 sequences are SSHAT and FNYEAQ (reference sequence). The CDR3 sequence is 13 residues long. Trimming removed 5 bases at V and 6 bases at J, with 12 bases between. Sequencing used tumor tissue. The V gene is TRBV7-7, the J gene TRBJ2-3; D is ambiguous. The sequence was obtained from a female donor with papillary thyroid cancer or a benign thyroid nodule (not recorded which). Some clones in this sample may be carry-over from other donors' samples. As DNA, the CDR3 is TGTGCCAGCAGCACGGCAGATTTGGATACGCAGTATTTT. This encodes CASSTADLDTQYF.